The 21 T cell receptor beta chains in this list originate from one sample, sequenced in a study of blood T cell repertoires in COVID-19 (dated by TCRdb to 2018 to 2021). Library method: the immunoSEQ multiplex PCR assay. Sourced from immuneACCESS, this table was stored by TCRdb with only in-frame sequences that have V and J called. A share of the clones is absent; for the studies checked, an unresolved V gene accounts for under half, and the remainder has no known explanation. For this sample the table gives 55,000 to 75,000 clones, of which just over 85% were detected only once. The ten most abundant clones make up around 3.5% of the sample. The sequenced sample consisted of peripheral blood. These receptors came from a man between 50 and 59 years old with active COVID-19.

This clone was detected once. The same CDR3 can be traced to other DNA sequences in this sample. The V and J genes are TRBV3-1 (or the pseudogene TRBV3-2) and TRBJ1-1; no clear D. Germline CDR1 is LGHDT and CDR2 is YNNKEL (reference sequence). The CDR3 covers 11 residues. V lost 6 bases and J lost 5, with 7 bases in between. Here the CDR3 DNA reads TGTGCCAGCAGAGGAGGGACTGAAGCTTTCTTT. Translating it yields CASRGGTEAFF.

The CDR3 nucleotides read TGTGCCAGCAGCGCCAGGTTCCGGGAGTCTGGCTACACCTTC. Translating gives CASSARFRESGYTF. The chain joins TRBV2 to TRBJ1-2, with unresolved D. This CDR3 contains 14 residues. The V and J ends lost 6 bases and 7 bases respectively, with 18 bases between them. Germline lookup yields CDR1 SNHLY and CDR2 FYNNEI.

This clone turned up a few times. The V call is TRBV7-8, the J call TRBJ2-2; 7 bases fit TRBD2. V lost 5 bases and J lost 7; bases outside the gene matches: 16. The CDR3 is 17 residues long. CDR1 and CDR2 from the germline V gene are SGHVS and FQNEAQ. The DNA of the CDR3 is TGTGCCAGCAGCCCCGCTGGGCGGGGGTCGGTGATCGGGGAGCTGTTTTTT. Its protein is CASSPAGRGSVIGELFF.

This sequence joins TRBV6-5 and TRBJ2-6; D ambiguous. Per germline, CDR1 MNHEY and CDR2 SVGAGI. V lost 6 bases to trimming and J lost 0 bases, with 6 bases between them. The CDR3 loop spans 14 amino acids. The CDR3 is CASRASSGANVLTF. As DNA, the CDR3 is TGTGCCAGCAGGGCCAGCTCTGGGGCCAACGTCCTGACTTTC.

This chain uses TRBV4-1 with TRBJ2-1; TRBD2 aligns across 7 bases. V was pared by 3 bases and J by 7 bases, with 6 bases of the junction left unmatched. Per the germline V gene, CDR1 is MGHRA and CDR2 is YSYEKL. This CDR3 has 14 amino acids. The chain's CDR3 is CASSHTTSPNEQFF. The CDR3 DNA reads as TGCGCCAGCAGCCATACGACTAGCCCTAATGAGCAGTTCTTC.

This clone is a singleton in its sample. The chain links TRBV5-5 to TRBJ2-1; maybe TRBD2 (6 bases). CDR1 is SGHKS, CDR2 YYEKEE, per germline (reference sequence). This CDR3 spans 14 amino acids. The V and J ends lost 0 bases and 4 bases respectively, with 8 bases between them. Here the CDR3 reads CASSLEGRYNEQFF. The CDR3, as DNA: TGTGCCAGCAGCTTGGAAGGGAGGTACAATGAGCAGTTCTTC.

The chain is built from TRBV7-2 and TRBJ1-5; D is unclear. The germline V gene encodes CDR1 SGHTA and CDR2 FQGNSA. The ends were cut back, 2 bases at V and 6 bases at J, with 14 bases in the middle. There are 15 residues in the CDR3. CDR3: CASSLMGQVGQPQHF. The CDR3 region has the DNA TGTGCCAGCAGCTTAATGGGTCAGGTGGGTCAGCCCCAGCATTTT.

This chain joins TRBV5-1 and TRBJ2-2; D not resolved. This CDR3 is 18 amino acids long. Germline CDR1 reads SGHRS; CDR2 reads YFSETQ. V was trimmed by 4 bases and J by 7 bases, leaving 26 bases between them. CDR3 nucleotides: TGCGCCAGCAGCATTGTCCCCAATAATCTGGCGGCGGACGGGGAGCTGTTTTTT. Residues: CASSIVPNNLAADGELFF. Supplemented by reference TRBV5-1 and TRBJ2-2, the full variable domain reads KAGVTQTPRYLIKTRGQQVTLSCSPISGHRSVSWYQQTPGQGLQFLFEYFSETQRNKGNFPGRFSGRQFSNSRSEMNVSTLELGDSALYLCASSIVPNNLAADGELFFGEGSRLTVL.

This chain joins TRBV3-1 (or the pseudogene TRBV3-2) and TRBJ2-1, with D possibly being TRBD2 (6 bases). Germline assignment: CDR1 LGHDT and CDR2 YNNKEL (reference sequence). The CDR3 length is 16 residues. The V gene lost 1 base and the J gene lost 4 bases, with 14 bases spanning the gap. In DNA form, the CDR3 reads TGTGCCAGCAGCCAAGTCCGCGCGGGGAATTACAATGAGCAGTTCTTC. Translated: CASSQVRAGNYNEQFF.

This chain joins TRBV30 and TRBJ2-2, with a tentative D call TRBD2 (6 bases). CDR3 length equals 14 residues. V lost 5 bases to trimming and J lost 7 bases, with 17 bases between them. CDR1 and CDR2 (germline): GTSNPN, SVGIG (reference sequence). Here the CDR3 reads CAWGRDSRDGELFF. In DNA form, the CDR3 reads TGTGCCTGGGGTAGGGACTCCCGCGACGGGGAGCTGTTTTTT. The full variable domain, rest sourced from reference TRBV30 and TRBJ2-2, is SQTIHQWPATLVQPVGSPLSLECTVEGTSNPNLYWYRQAAGRGLQLLFYSVGIGQISSEVPQNLSASRPQDRQFILSSKKLLLSDSGFYLCAWGRDSRDGELFFGEGSRLTVL.

This rearrangement joins TRBV6-6 to TRBJ2-7; TRBD2 aligns across 7 bases. The junction had 13 bases not matched to a gene; V was cut back by 2 bases and J by 6 bases. Germline CDR1 and CDR2: MNHNY and SVGAGI (reference sequence). The CDR3 has 16 residues. The CDR3 reads CASSYAGVAGGFEQYF. CDR3 DNA: TGTGCCAGCAGTTACGCCGGGGTAGCGGGCGGATTCGAGCAGTACTTC.

The rearrangement joins TRBV5-4 to TRBJ1-2; TRBD1 matches at 7 bases. The CDR3 contains 13 residues. V lost 3 bases to trimming and J lost 4 bases; unmatched junction nucleotides: 3. Germline V gene sequence: CDR1 SGHNT, CDR2 YYREEE (reference sequence). CDR3 sequence reads: CASSSTGLYGYTF. The CDR3 DNA is TGTGCCAGCAGCTCGACAGGGCTCTATGGCTACACCTTC. Full variable domain (rest looked up from reference TRBV5-4 and TRBJ1-2): ETGVTQSPTHLIKTRGQQVTLRCSSQSGHNTVSWYQQALGQGPQFIFQYYREEENGRGNFPPRFSGLQFPNYSSELNVNALELDDSALYLCASSSTGLYGYTFGSGTRLTVV.

The gene calls are TRBV19 and TRBJ1-5, with 7 bases matching TRBD1. Germline V CDR1 and CDR2: LNHDA, SQIVND (reference sequence). Unmatched junction bases numbered 6, after V lost 3 bases and J lost 7 bases. This CDR3 has 14 amino acids. The chain's CDR3 is CASSMDRQGQPQHF. The CDR3 DNA reads as TGTGCCAGTAGTATGGACCGACAGGGACAGCCCCAGCATTTT.

The V and J genes are TRBV18 and TRBJ2-7; the match to TRBD1 covers 9 bases. Germline loops: CDR1 KGHSH, CDR2 LQKENI. The CDR3 has 17 residues. V lost 5 bases to trimming and J lost 6 bases; unmatched junction nucleotides: 17. The CDR3 DNA follows: TGTGCCAGCTCAATCGCAGCCGGGACAGGGAAGGTAGGCGAGCAGTACTTC. It codes for CASSIAAGTGKVGEQYF.

This chain joins TRBV12-5 and TRBJ2-3; D might be TRBD2 (7 bases). Trimming removed 6 bases at V and 4 bases at J, with 23 bases between. The germline CDR1 and CDR2 sequences are LGHNT and FRNRAP. The CDR3 extends over 17 amino acids. This CDR3 is CASGRGFRGGGADTQYF. DNA of the CDR3: TGTGCTAGTGGCCGCGGCTTTAGAGGGGGGGGCGCAGATACGCAGTATTTT.

The chain couples TRBV27 to TRBJ2-3; 13 bases align to TRBD2. Germline V gene sequence: CDR1 MNHEY, CDR2 SMNVEV (reference sequence). There are 17 residues in the CDR3. V trimming: 4 bases; J trimming: 8 bases; junction bases outside the gene matches: 12. The CDR3 sequence: CASSSPGLAGRVGTQYF. The CDR3 region has the DNA TGTGCCAGCAGTTCTCCGGGACTAGCGGGAAGGGTCGGTACGCAGTATTTT.

The chain carries TRBV2 and TRBJ2-5, with TRBD2 matching 7 bases. Germline V gene sequence: CDR1 SNHLY, CDR2 FYNNEI. Trimming cost V 2 bases and J 2 bases; bases outside gene matches: 5. The CDR3 is made up of 15 amino acids. CDR3 in amino acids: CASSETPGLQETQYF. In nucleotides, the CDR3 is TGTGCCAGCAGTGAAACCCCGGGACTACAAGAGACCCAGTACTTC.

The chain combines TRBV18 with TRBJ1-4; TRBD1 matches 7 bases. This CDR3 has 15 residues. Germline V gives CDR1 KGHSH, CDR2 LQKENI. J lost 8 bases, V lost 3 bases, and 9 bases had no gene match. The CDR3 here is CASSPTGSSREKLFF. As DNA, the CDR3 is TGTGCCAGCTCACCGACAGGGTCATCTAGGGAAAAACTGTTTTTT.

The chain combines TRBV27 with TRBJ2-3; the D gene is possibly TRBD1 (5 bases). Germline V gene data show CDR1 as MNHEY and CDR2 as SMNVEV (reference sequence). CDR3 size: 14 residues. Trimming stripped 1 base from V and 0 bases from J, with 5 bases between. The CDR3 sequence is CASSLYRSTDTQYF. The CDR3 coding sequence is TGTGCCAGCAGTTTATACAGGAGCACAGATACGCAGTATTTT.

V is TRBV6-5 and J is TRBJ1-1; D is perhaps TRBD1 (5 bases). Germline CDR1 MNHEY, CDR2 SVGAGI. This CDR3 spans 14 amino acids. V lost 6 bases, J lost 1 base, and 12 bases lay in between. The CDR3: CASRKNRGNTEAFF. The CDR3 DNA follows: TGTGCCAGCAGAAAGAATAGGGGGAACACTGAAGCTTTCTTT.

This clone was observed many times. The genes are TRBV19 and TRBJ1-3, with 9 bases matching TRBD1. The ends lost 7 bases at V and 0 bases at J; junction bases unmatched: 13. The germline V gene encodes CDR1 LNHDA and CDR2 SQIVND (reference sequence). The CDR3 covers 18 residues. CDR3 region: CASTSTGGRSGSGNTIYF. CDR3 DNA: TGTGCCAGTACCTCGACAGGGGGAAGAAGTGGCTCTGGAAACACCATATATTTT.